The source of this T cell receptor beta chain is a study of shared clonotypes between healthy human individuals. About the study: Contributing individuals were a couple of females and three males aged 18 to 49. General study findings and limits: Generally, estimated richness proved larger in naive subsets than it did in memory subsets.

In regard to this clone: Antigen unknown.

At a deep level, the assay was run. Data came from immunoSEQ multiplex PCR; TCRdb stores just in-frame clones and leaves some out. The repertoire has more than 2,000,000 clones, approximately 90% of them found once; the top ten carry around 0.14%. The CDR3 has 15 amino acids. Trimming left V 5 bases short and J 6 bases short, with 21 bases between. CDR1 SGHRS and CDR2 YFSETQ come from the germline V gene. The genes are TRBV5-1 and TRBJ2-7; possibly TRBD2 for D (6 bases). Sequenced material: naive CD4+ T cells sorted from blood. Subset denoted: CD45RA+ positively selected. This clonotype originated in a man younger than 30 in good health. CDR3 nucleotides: TGCGCCAGCAGTTCATCCACTAGCTCCGCCGTCGAGCAGTACTTC. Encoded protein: CASSSSTSSAVEQYF.